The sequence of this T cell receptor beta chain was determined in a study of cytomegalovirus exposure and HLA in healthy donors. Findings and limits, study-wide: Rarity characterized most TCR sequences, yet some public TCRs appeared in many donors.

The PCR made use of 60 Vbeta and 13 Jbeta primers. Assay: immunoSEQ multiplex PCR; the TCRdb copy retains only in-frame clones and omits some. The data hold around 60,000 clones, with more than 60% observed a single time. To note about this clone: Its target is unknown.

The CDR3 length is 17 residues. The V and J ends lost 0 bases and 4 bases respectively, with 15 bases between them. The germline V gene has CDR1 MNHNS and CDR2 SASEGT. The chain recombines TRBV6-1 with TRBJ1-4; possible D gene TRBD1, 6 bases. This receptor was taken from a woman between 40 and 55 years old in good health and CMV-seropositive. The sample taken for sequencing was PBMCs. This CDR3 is CASSEAGGGAGNEKLFF. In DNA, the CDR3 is TGTGCCAGCAGTGAAGCAGGGGGGGGCGCCGGTAATGAAAAACTGTTTTTT.